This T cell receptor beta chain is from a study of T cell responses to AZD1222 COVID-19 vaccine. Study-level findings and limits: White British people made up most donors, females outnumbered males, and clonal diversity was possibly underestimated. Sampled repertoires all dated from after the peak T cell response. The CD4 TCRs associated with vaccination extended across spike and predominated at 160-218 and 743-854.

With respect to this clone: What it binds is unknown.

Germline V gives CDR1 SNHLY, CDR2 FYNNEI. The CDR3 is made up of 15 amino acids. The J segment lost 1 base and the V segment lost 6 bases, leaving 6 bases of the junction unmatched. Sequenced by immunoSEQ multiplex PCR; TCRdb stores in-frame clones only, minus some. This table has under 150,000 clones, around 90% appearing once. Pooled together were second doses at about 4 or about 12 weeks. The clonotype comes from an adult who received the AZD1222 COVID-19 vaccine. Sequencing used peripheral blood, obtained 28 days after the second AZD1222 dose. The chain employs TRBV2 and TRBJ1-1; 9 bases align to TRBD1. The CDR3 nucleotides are TGTGCCAGCAGATACGGGACAGGGTCGAACACTGAAGCTTTCTTT. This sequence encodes CASRYGTGSNTEAFF.